These 23 T cell receptor beta chains originate from one sample sequenced in a study of T cell repertoires in cytomegalovirus infection. Their cognate antigens are unknown. TCRdb ran MiXCR on the reads and lists one entry per CDR3 protein. Counted here are 650,000 to 850,000 distinct CDR3 sequences, almost 30% occurring once; the ten biggest clones make up about an eighth. The starting material was cultured CD8+ T cells from PBMCs, obtained from culture after CMV antigen stimulation. The receptors stem from a human donor in good health (CMV status not recorded). Some clones in this sample may be carry-over from other donors' samples.

This clonotype was seen a handful of times. The V call is TRBV7-9, the J call TRBJ2-3; D ambiguous. V lost 6 bases and J lost 10, with 14 bases in between. This CDR3 spans 12 amino acids. CDR1 is SEHNR, CDR2 FQNEAQ, per germline (reference sequence). CDR3 protein: CASSPTPAAQYF. CDR3 bases: TGTGCCAGCAGTCCTACCCCGGCGGCGCAGTATTTT.

This clonotype appeared a few times. The rearrangement uses TRBV28 and TRBJ1-1, with TRBD1 as a possible D gene (6 bases). With 6 bases removed from V and 0 bases from J, the gap between germline ends came to 11 bases. CDR1 and CDR2 from the germline V gene are MDHEN and SYDVKM. The CDR3 totals 14 residues. The CDR3, as DNA: TGTGCCAGCAGGAACAGGGCTTTGAACACTGAAGCTTTCTTT. This translates into CASRNRALNTEAFF.

The rearrangement joins TRBV5-4 to TRBJ2-5, with 7 positions matching TRBD1. The CDR3 spans 14 residues. V trimming: 2 bases; J trimming: 3 bases; junction bases outside the gene matches: 4. From germline, CDR1 is SGHNT and CDR2 YYREEE (reference sequence). In DNA form, the CDR3 reads TGTGCCAGCAGCTTTGGACAGGTTGAAGAGACCCAGTACTTC. It specifies CASSFGQVEETQYF.

This clonotype appeared a few times. The chain recombines TRBV12-3 or TRBV12-4 with TRBJ2-5; 7 nucleotides match TRBD2. This CDR3 contains 13 residues. Losses at the gene ends were 4 bases for V and 4 bases for J; bases not matched to a gene: 3. The CDR3 DNA follows: TGTGCCAGCAGTTCGACTAGCCCAGAGACCCAGTACTTC. Its protein product is CASSSTSPETQYF.

There are a few counts of this clonotype. This chain uses TRBV14 with TRBJ1-2; 7 positions match TRBD1. After removal of 4 bases from V and 6 bases from J, the junction contained 11 bases not matched to a gene. CDR3 length: 15 amino acids. Germline-derived CDR1 and CDR2 are SGHDN and FVKESK. The chain's CDR3 is CASSRLTGRIDGYTF. In nucleotides, the CDR3 is TGTGCCAGCAGCCGATTGACAGGGAGGATTGATGGCTACACCTTC.

In its sample, this clonotype was seen a few times. This chain links TRBV7-9 with TRBJ2-1; 9 positions match TRBD1. There are 15 residues in the CDR3. V dropped 4 bases and J dropped 4; count of bases not matched to a gene: 5. Germline values: CDR1 SEHNR, CDR2 FQNEAQ (reference sequence). As DNA, the CDR3 is TGTGCCAGCAGCTCTCGGGACAGGGAATACAATGAGCAGTTCTTC. The encoded protein is CASSSRDREYNEQFF.

The table lists this clonotype with many counts. The V gene is TRBV7-2, the J gene TRBJ2-1; D may be TRBD2 (5 bases). V was cut by 7 bases and J by 6 bases, with 19 bases left in between. CDR3 length: 15 amino acids. The germline V gene encodes CDR1 SGHTA and CDR2 FQGNSA. CDR3 sequence: CASTFKLEARNEQFF. CDR3 coding DNA: TGTGCCAGCACATTCAAATTGGAGGCCCGCAATGAGCAGTTCTTC.

This chain connects TRBV4-1 to TRBJ2-1, with 7 bases lining up with TRBD2. The germline V gene has CDR1 MGHRA and CDR2 YSYEKL. The length of the CDR3 is 13 residues. V lost 4 bases, J lost 9 bases, and 6 bases stayed unmatched. In DNA, the CDR3 is TGCGCCAGCAGCCCCCCAGGGAGGGGTGAGCAGTTCTTC. Amino acid sequence: CASSPPGRGEQFF.

This clonotype was counted at least ten times. The genes are TRBV7-8 and TRBJ1-1, with D unclear. CDR1 and CDR2 (germline): SGHVS, FQNEAQ. CDR3 length: 16 amino acids. Trimming stripped 5 bases from V and 0 bases from J, with 16 bases between. The DNA of the CDR3 is TGTGCCAGCAGCCCCCCGGGTTCGCGAATGAACACTGAAGCTTTCTTT. This encodes CASSPPGSRMNTEAFF.

This clonotype has only a few counts. The chain combines TRBV6-6 with TRBJ2-2; D ambiguous. This CDR3 comprises 15 residues. Germline V lookup: CDR1 MNHNY, CDR2 SVGAGI (reference sequence). With 7 bases removed from V and 7 bases from J, the gap between germline ends came to 19 bases. CDR3 DNA sequence: TGTGCCAGCACCCCCTGGGCAGGTGGGGTCGGGGAGCTGTTTTTT. Translation gives CASTPWAGGVGELFF.

The rearrangement uses TRBV6-6 and TRBJ1-5; a weak D match, TRBD1 (6 bases). Trimming shortened V by 5 bases and J by 0 bases, and 20 bases separated the two germline ends. Germline CDR1 reads MNHNY; CDR2 reads SVGAGI (reference sequence). CDR3 size: 18 residues. The CDR3 protein is CASSEGVLPFDSNQPQHF. Written as DNA, the CDR3 is TGTGCCAGCAGTGAGGGGGTGCTGCCCTTCGATAGCAATCAGCCCCAGCATTTT.

The chain carries TRBV19 and TRBJ1-6; D may be TRBD1 (5 bases). The ends were cut back, 7 bases at V and 6 bases at J, with 13 bases in the middle. Germline values: CDR1 LNHDA, CDR2 SQIVND (reference sequence). The length of the CDR3 is 14 residues. This CDR3 is CASTDSYLNSPLHF. CDR3 in DNA: TGTGCCAGTACAGACAGCTACCTTAATTCACCCCTCCACTTT. Combining the CDR3 with reference TRBV19 and TRBJ1-6 gives the whole variable domain DGGITQSPKYLFRKEGQNVTLSCEQNLNHDAMYWYRQDPGQGLRLIYYSQIVNDFQKGDIAEGYSVSREKKESFPLTVTSAQKNPTAFYLCASTDSYLNSPLHFGNGTRLTVT.

J is TRBJ1-1 and V is TRBV19; TRBD1 matches at 7 bases. Per the germline V gene, CDR1 is LNHDA and CDR2 is SQIVND (reference sequence). The CDR3 consists of 15 residues. V was pared by 3 bases and J by 5 bases, with 9 bases of the junction left unmatched. In DNA form, the CDR3 reads TGTGCCAGTAGTATTTCAAGGAGGGGGCTGACTGAAGCTTTCTTT. Encoded protein: CASSISRRGLTEAFF.

The chain links TRBV25-1 to TRBJ1-6, with no clear D. Per the germline V gene, CDR1 is MGHDK and CDR2 is SYGVNS. Trimming shortened V by 2 bases and J by 4 bases, and 6 bases separated the two germline ends. The CDR3 consists of 14 residues. CDR3 sequence reads: CASSEPAYNSPLHF. DNA for the CDR3: TGTGCCAGCAGTGAACCAGCGTATAATTCACCCCTCCACTTT.

This clonotype has just a few counts. This chain connects TRBV29-1 to TRBJ2-7; 9 nucleotides match TRBD1. Germline trimming cut 4 bases from V and 5 bases from J; bases unmatched to any gene: 0. Germline CDR1 and CDR2: SQVTM and ANQGSEA. The CDR3 runs 11 residues. The CDR3 sequence is CSVGDRDEQYV. CDR3 DNA: TGCAGCGTTGGGGACAGGGACGAGCAGTACGTC.

V usage is TRBV15 and J usage is TRBJ2-3; 9 bases are shared with TRBD2. The V and J ends lost 3 bases and 2 bases, in that order; junction bases with no gene match: 6. This CDR3 has 16 residues. Germline CDR1 is LNHNV and CDR2 is YYDKDF (reference sequence). The DNA of the CDR3 is TGTGCCACCAGCAGCGAGCGGGGGGACCCCACAGATACGCAGTATTTT. Translating gives CATSSERGDPTDTQYF.

Ten or more counts support this clonotype. The V call is TRBV11-3, the J call TRBJ2-2; D gene unclear. Per the germline V gene, CDR1 is SGHNT and CDR2 is YENEEA. The V gene lost 1 base and the J gene lost 7 bases, with 4 bases spanning the gap. The CDR3 spans 12 residues. Here the CDR3 reads CASSLADGELFF. The CDR3 DNA reads as TGTGCCAGCAGCTTAGCCGACGGGGAGCTGTTTTTT.

This clonotype was observed a few times. The V and J genes are TRBV7-8 and TRBJ1-4; TRBD1 agrees at 7 bases. Germline assignment: CDR1 SGHVS and CDR2 FQNEAQ. CDR3 length: 18 residues. V gave up 5 bases and J gave up 8 bases; unmatched junction bases: 20. CDR3: CASSVSRDSPGEKEKLFF. Here the CDR3 DNA reads TGTGCCAGCAGCGTCAGCCGGGACAGTCCCGGCGAGAAGGAAAAACTGTTTTTT.

Comment on this clonotype: This clone may be a read error of a much larger clone one base away. V is TRBV20-1 and J is TRBJ1-2; 8 bases are shared with TRBD1. Trimming took 0 bases from V and 6 from J; bases not matched to a gene: 6. Germline V gene data show CDR1 as DFQATT and CDR2 as SNEGSKA (reference sequence). This CDR3 spans 14 amino acids. CDR3 nucleotides: TGCAGTGCTAGAGATAGCAAGACAGGGGATGGCTACACCTTC. It translates to CSARDSKTGDGYTF.

V is TRBV7-3 and J is TRBJ2-3; TRBD2 agrees at 8 bases. Germline CDR1 is SGHTA and CDR2 is FQGTGA. V was pared by 8 bases and J by 5 bases, with 0 bases of the junction left unmatched. The CDR3 has 11 residues. DNA for the CDR3: TGTGCCAGCCGGGAGGGAGATACGCAGTATTTT. The encoded protein is CASREGDTQYF.

This clonotype showed up just a few times. This sequence joins TRBV12-5 and TRBJ2-3; D is undetermined. CDR1 is LGHNT and CDR2 is FRNRAP in the germline V gene. The CDR3 is 11 residues long. V lost 6 bases to trimming and J lost 5 bases, with 6 bases between them. CDR3 loop: CASGIGDTQYF. The DNA for the CDR3 is TGTGCTAGTGGGATTGGAGATACGCAGTATTTT.

This clonotype was detected many times. V and J are TRBV12-3 or TRBV12-4 and TRBJ1-2; 11 bases map to TRBD1. This CDR3 is 15 amino acids long. Trimming removed 7 bases from V and 4 bases from J; junction bases left unmatched: 8. This CDR3 is CASTHLGTGGYGYTF. The CDR3 nucleotides are TGTGCCAGCACCCACCTAGGGACAGGGGGCTATGGCTACACCTTC.

For this clonotype: An end of the junction does not agree with germline; a read error may underlie this. This rearrangement joins TRBV7-7 to TRBJ2-1; D gene ambiguous. This CDR3 contains 14 residues. CDR1 is SSHAT and CDR2 is FNYEAQ in the germline V gene (reference sequence). CDR3 sequence: CASSSKPFSNEQFF. The CDR3 region has the DNA TGTGCTAGCAGCTCCAAACCCTTTTCGAATGAGCAGTTCTTC.